The source of this TCR beta chain is a study of OX40 agonist ivuxolimab in advanced cancers. On cycle 4 day 1 and cycle 7 day 1, as well as at baseline, blood was sampled. The CDR3 is 14 residues long. The trim removed 7 bases at V and 3 bases at J, leaving 7 bases unmatched. CDR1 and CDR2 from the germline V gene are SGDLS and YYNGEE. Measured with immunoSEQ multiplex PCR; TCRdb has only the in-frame clones, and not every one. In the table there are more than 15,000 clones, approximately 91% of which are singletons. The clonotype comes from an adult with an advanced solid tumor such as melanoma, head and neck, liver or kidney cancer. This material consisted of CD4+ or CD8+ T cells sorted from blood, taken in a trial of the OX40 agonist ivuxolimab. The chain employs TRBV9 and TRBJ2-1; 7 nucleotides match TRBD2. DNA of the CDR3: TGTGCCAGCGACCGGCGGGGGAACTACAATGAGCAGTTCTTC. Its protein product is CASDRRGNYNEQFF.